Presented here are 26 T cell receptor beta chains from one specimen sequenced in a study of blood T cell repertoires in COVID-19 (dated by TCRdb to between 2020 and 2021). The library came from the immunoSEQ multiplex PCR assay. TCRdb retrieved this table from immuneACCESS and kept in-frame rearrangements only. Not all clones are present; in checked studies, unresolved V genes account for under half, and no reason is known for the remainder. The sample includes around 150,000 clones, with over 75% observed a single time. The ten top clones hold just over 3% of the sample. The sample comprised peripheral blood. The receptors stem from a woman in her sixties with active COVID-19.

CDR3 nucleotide sequence: TGTGCCAGCCTGACAGAGAGCACAGATACGCAGTATTTT. It yields the protein CASLTESTDTQYF. The J gene is TRBJ2-3, the V gene TRBV28; TRBD1 is a possible D gene (5 bases). This CDR3 has 13 amino acids. Trimming took off 8 bases at V and 0 bases at J, with 9 bases between the two ends. Germline V gene lookup returns CDR1 MDHEN and CDR2 SYDVKM.

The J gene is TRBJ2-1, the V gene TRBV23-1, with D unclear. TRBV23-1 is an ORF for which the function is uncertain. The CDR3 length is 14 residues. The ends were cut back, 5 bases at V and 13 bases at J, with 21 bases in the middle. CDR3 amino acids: CASSTPGASMVQFF. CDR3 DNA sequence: TGCGCCAGCAGTACACCGGGTGCATCCATGGTACAGTTCTTC.

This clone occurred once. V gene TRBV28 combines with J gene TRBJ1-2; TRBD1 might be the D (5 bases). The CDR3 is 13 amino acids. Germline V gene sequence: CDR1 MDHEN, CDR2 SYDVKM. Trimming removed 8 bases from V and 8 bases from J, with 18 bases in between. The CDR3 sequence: CASRGSSGRGYTF. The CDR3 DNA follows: TGTGCCAGCCGGGGGTCTTCGGGGAGAGGCTACACCTTC.

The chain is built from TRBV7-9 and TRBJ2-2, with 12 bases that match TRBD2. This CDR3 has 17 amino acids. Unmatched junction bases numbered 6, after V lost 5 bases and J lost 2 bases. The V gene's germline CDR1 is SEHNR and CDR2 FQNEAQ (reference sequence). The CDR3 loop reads CASSDELAGGNTGELFF. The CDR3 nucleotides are TGTGCCAGCAGCGACGAACTAGCGGGAGGTAACACCGGGGAGCTGTTTTTT. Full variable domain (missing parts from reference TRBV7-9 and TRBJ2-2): DTGVSQNPRHKITKRGQNVTFRCDPISEHNRLYWYRQTLGQGPEFLTYFQNEAQLEKSRLLSDRFSAERPKGSFSTLEIQRTEQGDSAMYLCASSDELAGGNTGELFFGEGSRLTVL.

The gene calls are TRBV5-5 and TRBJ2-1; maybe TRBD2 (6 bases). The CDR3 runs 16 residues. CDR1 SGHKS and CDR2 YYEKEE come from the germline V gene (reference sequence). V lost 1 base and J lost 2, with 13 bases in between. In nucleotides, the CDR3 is TGTGCCAGCAGCTTGTGGGGCGGGAACGCCTACAATGAGCAGTTCTTC. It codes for CASSLWGGNAYNEQFF.

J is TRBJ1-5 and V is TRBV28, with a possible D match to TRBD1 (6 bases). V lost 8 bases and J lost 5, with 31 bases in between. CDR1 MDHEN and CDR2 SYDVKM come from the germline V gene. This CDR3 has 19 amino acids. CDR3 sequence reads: CASSLNLNTGTKEDQPQHF. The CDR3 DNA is TGTGCCAGCTCTCTGAACCTTAATACAGGGACCAAAGAGGATCAGCCCCAGCATTTT.

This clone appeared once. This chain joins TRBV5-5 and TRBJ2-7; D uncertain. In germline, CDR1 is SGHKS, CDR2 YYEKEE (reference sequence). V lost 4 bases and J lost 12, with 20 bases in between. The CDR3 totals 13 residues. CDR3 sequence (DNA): TGTGCCAGCAGCATGGGTGGTGGCTCCCTAGGGTACTTC. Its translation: CASSMGGGSLGYF. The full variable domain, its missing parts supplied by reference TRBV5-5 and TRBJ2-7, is DAGVTQSPTHLIKTRGQQVTLRCSPISGHKSVSWYQQVLGQGPQFIFQYYEKEERGRGNFPDRFSARQFPNYSSELNVNALLLGDSALYLCASSMGGGSLGYFGPGTRLTVT.

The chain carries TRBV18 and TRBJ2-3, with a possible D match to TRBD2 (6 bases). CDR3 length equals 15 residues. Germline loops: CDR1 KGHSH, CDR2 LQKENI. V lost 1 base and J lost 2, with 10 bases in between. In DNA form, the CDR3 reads TGTGCCAGCTCACCACGGGGGGTCTCCACAGATACGCAGTATTTT. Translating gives CASSPRGVSTDTQYF.

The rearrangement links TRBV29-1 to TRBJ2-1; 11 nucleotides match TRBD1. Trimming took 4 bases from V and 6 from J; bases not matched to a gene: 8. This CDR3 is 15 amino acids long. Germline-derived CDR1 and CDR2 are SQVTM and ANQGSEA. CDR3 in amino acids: CSVGGGQGARNEQFF. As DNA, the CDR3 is TGCAGCGTTGGGGGCGGACAGGGGGCGCGCAATGAGCAGTTCTTC.

The CDR3 is CASSYKRERVAGELFF. CDR3 nucleotide sequence: TGTGCCAGCAGTTATAAGCGGGAGAGGGTAGCCGGGGAGCTGTTTTTT. The chain uses TRBV6-7 and TRBJ2-2, with 8 bases aligning to TRBD2. TRBV6-7 is annotated as an ORF whose role is uncertain. V lost 3 bases, J lost 6 bases, and 9 bases stayed unmatched. This CDR3 has 16 amino acids.

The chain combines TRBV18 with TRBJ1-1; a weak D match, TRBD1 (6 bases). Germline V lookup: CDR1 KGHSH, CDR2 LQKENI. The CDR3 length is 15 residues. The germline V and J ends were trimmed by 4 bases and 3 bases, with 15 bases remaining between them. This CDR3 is CASSLTGGRHTEAFF. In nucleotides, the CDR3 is TGTGCCAGCTCACTAACGGGGGGGCGTCACACTGAAGCTTTCTTT.

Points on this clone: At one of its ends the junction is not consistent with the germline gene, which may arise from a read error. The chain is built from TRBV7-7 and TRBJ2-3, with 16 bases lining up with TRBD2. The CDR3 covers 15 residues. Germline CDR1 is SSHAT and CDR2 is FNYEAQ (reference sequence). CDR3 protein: CASSLGLAGGDTQYF. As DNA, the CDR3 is TGTGCTAGCAGCCTGGGACTAGCGGGAGGGGATACGCAGTATTTT.

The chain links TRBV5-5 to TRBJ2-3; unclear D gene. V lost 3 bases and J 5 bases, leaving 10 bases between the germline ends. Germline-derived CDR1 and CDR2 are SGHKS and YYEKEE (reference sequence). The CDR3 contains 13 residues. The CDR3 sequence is CASSWQNKDTQYF. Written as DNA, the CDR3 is TGTGCCAGCAGCTGGCAGAACAAAGATACGCAGTATTTT. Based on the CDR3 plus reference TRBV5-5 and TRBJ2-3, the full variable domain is DAGVTQSPTHLIKTRGQQVTLRCSPISGHKSVSWYQQVLGQGPQFIFQYYEKEERGRGNFPDRFSARQFPNYSSELNVNALLLGDSALYLCASSWQNKDTQYFGPGTRLTVL.

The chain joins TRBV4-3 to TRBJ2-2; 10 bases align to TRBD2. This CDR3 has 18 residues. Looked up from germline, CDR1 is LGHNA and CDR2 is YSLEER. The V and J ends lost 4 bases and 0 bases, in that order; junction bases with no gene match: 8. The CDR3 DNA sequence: TGCGCCAGCAGCCCTGAACTAGCGGGAATTCCGAACACCGGGGAGCTGTTTTTT. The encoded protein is CASSPELAGIPNTGELFF.

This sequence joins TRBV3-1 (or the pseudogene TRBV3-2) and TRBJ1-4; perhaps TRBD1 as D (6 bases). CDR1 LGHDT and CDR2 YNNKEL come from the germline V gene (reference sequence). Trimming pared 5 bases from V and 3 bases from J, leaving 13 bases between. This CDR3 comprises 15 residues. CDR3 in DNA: TGTGCCAGCAGCTCGCAGGGGTTGGCTAATGAAAAACTGTTTTTT. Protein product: CASSSQGLANEKLFF.

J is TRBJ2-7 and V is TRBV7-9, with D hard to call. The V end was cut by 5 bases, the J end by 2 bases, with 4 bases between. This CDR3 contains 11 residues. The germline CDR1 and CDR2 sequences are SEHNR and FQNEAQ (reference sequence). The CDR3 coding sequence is TGTGCCAGCAGCCTAACCTACGAGCAGTACTTC. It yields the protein CASSLTYEQYF.

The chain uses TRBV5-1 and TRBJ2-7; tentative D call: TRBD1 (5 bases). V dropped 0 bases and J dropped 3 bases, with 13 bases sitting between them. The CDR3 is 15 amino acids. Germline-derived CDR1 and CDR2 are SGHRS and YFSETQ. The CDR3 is CASSLDPGPLYEQYF. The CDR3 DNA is TGCGCCAGCAGCTTGGATCCAGGGCCCCTCTACGAGCAGTACTTC. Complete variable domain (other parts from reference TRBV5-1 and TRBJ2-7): KAGVTQTPRYLIKTRGQQVTLSCSPISGHRSVSWYQQTPGQGLQFLFEYFSETQRNKGNFPGRFSGRQFSNSRSEMNVSTLELGDSALYLCASSLDPGPLYEQYFGPGTRLTVT.

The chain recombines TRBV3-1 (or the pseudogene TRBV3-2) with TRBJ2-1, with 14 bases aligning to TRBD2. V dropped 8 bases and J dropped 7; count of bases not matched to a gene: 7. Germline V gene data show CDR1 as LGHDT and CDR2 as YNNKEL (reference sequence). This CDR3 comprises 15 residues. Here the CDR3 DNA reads TGTGCCAGCTCGACCGGGACTAGCGGGAGAAATGAGCAGTTCTTC. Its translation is CASSTGTSGRNEQFF.

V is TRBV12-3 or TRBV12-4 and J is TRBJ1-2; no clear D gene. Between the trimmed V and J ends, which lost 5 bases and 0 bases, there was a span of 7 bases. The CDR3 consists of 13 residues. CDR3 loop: CASSPRANYGYTF. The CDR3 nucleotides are TGTGCCAGCAGTCCCCGTGCTAACTATGGCTACACCTTC.

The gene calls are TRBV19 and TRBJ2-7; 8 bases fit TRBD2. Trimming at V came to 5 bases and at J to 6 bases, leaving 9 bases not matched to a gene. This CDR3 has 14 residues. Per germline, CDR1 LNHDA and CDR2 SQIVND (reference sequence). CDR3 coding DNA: TGTGCCAGTAGTTTCGGCCTGAGCGGGGGCGAGCAGTACTTC. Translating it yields CASSFGLSGGEQYF.

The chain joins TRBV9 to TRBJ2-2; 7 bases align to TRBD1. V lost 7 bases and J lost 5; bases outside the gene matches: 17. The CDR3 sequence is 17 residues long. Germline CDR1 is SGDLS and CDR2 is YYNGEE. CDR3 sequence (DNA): TGTGCCAGCGGGCTACTCCCGGGACAGCGCCTAACCGGGGAGCTGTTTTTT. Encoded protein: CASGLLPGQRLTGELFF.

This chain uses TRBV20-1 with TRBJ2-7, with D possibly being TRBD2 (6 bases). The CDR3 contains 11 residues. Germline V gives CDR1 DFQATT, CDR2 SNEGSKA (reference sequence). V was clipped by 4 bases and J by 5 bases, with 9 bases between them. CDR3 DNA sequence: TGCAGTGCTAATAGCGGCCACGAGCAGTACTTC. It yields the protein CSANSGHEQYF.

The CDR3 loop reads CASSLLRGSGYTF. The CDR3, as DNA: TGTGCCAGCAGCTTATTGCGAGGATCTGGCTACACCTTC. This rearrangement joins TRBV5-4 to TRBJ1-2; D is undetermined. This CDR3 comprises 13 residues. Trimming took 2 bases from V and 7 from J, leaving 12 bases between them. Germline V CDR1 and CDR2: SGHNT, YYREEE (reference sequence).

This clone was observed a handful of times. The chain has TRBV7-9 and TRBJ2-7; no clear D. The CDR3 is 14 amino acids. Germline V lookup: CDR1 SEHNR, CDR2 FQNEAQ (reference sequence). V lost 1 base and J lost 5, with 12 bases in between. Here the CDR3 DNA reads TGTGCCAGCAGCTTAGTGGGCCCCCTCCACGAGCAGTACTTC. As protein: CASSLVGPLHEQYF.

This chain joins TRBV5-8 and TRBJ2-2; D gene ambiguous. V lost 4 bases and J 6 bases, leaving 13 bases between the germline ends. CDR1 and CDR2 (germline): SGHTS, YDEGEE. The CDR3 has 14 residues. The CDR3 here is CASSAYPLAGELFF. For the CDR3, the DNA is TGTGCCAGCAGCGCGTACCCTCTGGCCGGGGAGCTGTTTTTT. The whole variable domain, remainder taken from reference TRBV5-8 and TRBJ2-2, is EAGVTQSPTHLIKTRGQQATLRCSPISGHTSVYWYQQALGLGLQFLLWYDEGEERNRGNFPPRFSGRQFPNYSSELNVNALELEDSALYLCASSAYPLAGELFFGEGSRLTVL.

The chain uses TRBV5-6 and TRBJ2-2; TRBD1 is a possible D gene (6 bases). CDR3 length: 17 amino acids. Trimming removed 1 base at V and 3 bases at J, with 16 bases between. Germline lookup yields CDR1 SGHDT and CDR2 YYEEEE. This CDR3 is CASSLTPRNRDTGELFF. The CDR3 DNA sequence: TGTGCCAGCAGCTTGACCCCCCGAAACAGGGACACCGGGGAGCTGTTTTTT.